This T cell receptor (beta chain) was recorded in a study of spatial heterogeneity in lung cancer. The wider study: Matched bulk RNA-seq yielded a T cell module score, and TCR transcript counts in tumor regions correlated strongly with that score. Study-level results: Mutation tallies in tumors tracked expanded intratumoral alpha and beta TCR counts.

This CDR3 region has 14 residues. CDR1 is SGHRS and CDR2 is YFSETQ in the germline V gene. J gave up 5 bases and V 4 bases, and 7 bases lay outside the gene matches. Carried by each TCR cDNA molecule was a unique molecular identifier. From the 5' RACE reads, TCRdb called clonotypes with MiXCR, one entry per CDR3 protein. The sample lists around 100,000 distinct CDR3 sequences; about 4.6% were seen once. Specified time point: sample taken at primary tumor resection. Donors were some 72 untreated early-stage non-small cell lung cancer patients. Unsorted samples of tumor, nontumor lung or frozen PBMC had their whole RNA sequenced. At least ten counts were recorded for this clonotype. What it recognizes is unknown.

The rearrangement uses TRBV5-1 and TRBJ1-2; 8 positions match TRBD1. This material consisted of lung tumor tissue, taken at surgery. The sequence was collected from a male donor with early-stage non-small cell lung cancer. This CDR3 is CASSPVTGDYGYTF. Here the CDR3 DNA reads TGCGCCAGCAGCCCCGTGACAGGGGATTATGGCTACACCTTC.